This T cell receptor (beta chain) was observed in a study of blood T cells in healthy people across ages. A J-beta primer mix and a sample-barcoded 5' primer were used in a second PCR of about 7 to 11 cycles. A single record per CDR3 protein comes from TCRdb applying MiXCR to the 5' RACE reads. The sample lists under 2,000,000 distinct CDR3 sequences, 49% occurring once. The sample comprised blood. The source is a woman aged 40 to 55 in good health.

The CDR3 DNA reads as TGCAGCGTTGCACTAGGGAACGAGCAGTACTTC. Its translation is CSVALGNEQYF. The chain uses TRBV29-1 and TRBJ2-7; the D gene is possibly TRBD2 (5 bases). V was trimmed by 4 bases and J by 5 bases, leaving 9 bases between them. The CDR3 contains 11 residues. Germline values: CDR1 SQVTM, CDR2 ANQGSEA.